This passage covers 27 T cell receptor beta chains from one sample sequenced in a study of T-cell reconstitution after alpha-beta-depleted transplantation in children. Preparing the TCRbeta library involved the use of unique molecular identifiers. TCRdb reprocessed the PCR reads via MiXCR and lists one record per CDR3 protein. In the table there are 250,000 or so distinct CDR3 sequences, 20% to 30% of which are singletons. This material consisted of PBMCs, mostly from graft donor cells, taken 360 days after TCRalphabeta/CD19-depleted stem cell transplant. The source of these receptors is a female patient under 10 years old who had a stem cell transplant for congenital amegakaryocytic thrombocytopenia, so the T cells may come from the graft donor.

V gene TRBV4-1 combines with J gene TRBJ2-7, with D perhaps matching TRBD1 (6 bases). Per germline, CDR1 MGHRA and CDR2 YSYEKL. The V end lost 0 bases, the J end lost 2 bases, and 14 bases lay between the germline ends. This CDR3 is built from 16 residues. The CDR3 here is CASSQERDTGTYEQYF. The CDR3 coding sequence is TGCGCCAGCAGCCAAGAAAGGGACACGGGCACCTACGAGCAGTACTTC.

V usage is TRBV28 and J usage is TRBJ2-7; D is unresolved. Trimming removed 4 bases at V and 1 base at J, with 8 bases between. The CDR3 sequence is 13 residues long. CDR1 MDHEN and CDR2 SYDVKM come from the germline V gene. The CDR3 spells CASSYRRSYEQYF. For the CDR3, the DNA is TGTGCCAGCAGTTACCGTAGGTCCTACGAGCAGTACTTC.

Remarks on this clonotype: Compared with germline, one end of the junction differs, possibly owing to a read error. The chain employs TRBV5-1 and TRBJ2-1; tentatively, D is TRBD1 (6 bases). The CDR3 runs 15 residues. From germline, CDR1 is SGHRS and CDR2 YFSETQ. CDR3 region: CACSSGQPSYNEQFF. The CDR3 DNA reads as TGCGCCTGCAGCTCGGGACAACCGTCATACAATGAGCAGTTCTTC.

CDR3 amino acids: CASSQLRSTEAFF. Here the CDR3 DNA reads TGTGCCAGCAGTCAACTGAGGTCCACTGAAGCTTTCTTT. This chain joins TRBV6-1 and TRBJ1-1; D is uncertain. This CDR3 is built from 13 residues. Trimming removed 5 bases from V and 4 bases from J, with 11 bases in between. Per the germline V gene, CDR1 is MNHNS and CDR2 is SASEGT.

CDR3 sequence reads: CASSRPGQKYF. The CDR3 nucleotides read TGTGCCAGCAGCCGGCCGGGACAGAAGTACTTC. This rearrangement joins TRBV3-1 to TRBJ2-5, with 7 bases identical to TRBD1. Per the germline V gene, CDR1 is LGHDT and CDR2 is YNNKEL (reference sequence). Germline trimming cut 4 bases from V and 12 bases from J; bases unmatched to any gene: 5. The CDR3 sequence is 11 residues long.

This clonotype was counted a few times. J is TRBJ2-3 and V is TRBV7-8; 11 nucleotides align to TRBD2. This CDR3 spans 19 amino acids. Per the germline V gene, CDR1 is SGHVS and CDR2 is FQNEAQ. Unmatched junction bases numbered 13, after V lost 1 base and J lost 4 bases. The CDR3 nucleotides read TGTGCCAGCAGCTTAGGGGAAATAGCGGGGGGGCCGTTCCCAGATACGCAGTATTTT. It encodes CASSLGEIAGGPFPDTQYF. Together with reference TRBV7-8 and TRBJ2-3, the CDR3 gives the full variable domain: GAGVSQSPRYKVAKRGQDVALRCDPISGHVSLFWYQQALGQGPEFLTYFQNEAQLDKSGLPSDRFFAERPEGSVSTLKIQRTQQEDSAVYLCASSLGEIAGGPFPDTQYFGPGTRLTVL.

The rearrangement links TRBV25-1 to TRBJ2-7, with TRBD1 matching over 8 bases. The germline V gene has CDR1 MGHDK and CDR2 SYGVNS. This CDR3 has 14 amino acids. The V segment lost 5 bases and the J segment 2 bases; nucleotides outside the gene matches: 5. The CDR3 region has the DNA TGTGCCAGCAGTCCGGGACAGGCGACCTACGAGCAGTACTTC. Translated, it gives CASSPGQATYEQYF.

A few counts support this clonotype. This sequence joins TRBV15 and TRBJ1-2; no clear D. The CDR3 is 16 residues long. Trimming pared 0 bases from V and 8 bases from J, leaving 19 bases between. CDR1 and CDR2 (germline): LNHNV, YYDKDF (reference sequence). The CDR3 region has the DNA TGTGCCACCAGCAGAGACCCAGACCTGCCTGAAACGGGCTACACCTTC. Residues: CATSRDPDLPETGYTF.

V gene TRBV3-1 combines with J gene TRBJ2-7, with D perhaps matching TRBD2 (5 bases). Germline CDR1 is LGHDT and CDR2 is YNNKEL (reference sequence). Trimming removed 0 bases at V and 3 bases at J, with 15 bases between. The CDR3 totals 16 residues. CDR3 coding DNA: TGTGCCAGCAGCCAAGATCTTTCGGCGGGCTACTACGAGCAGTACTTC. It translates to CASSQDLSAGYYEQYF.

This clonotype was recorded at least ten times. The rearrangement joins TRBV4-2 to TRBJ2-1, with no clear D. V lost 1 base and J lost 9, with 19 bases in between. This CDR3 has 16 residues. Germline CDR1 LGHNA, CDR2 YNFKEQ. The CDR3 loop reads CASSQVGSKSLGEQFF. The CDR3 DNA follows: TGTGCCAGCAGCCAAGTTGGGTCGAAATCTCTTGGTGAGCAGTTCTTC.

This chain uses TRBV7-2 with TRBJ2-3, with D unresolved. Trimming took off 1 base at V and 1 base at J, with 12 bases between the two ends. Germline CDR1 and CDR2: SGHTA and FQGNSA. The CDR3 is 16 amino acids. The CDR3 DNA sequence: TGTGCCAGCAGCTTAGTGTCGGCTGCCGGCACAGATACGCAGTATTTT. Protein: CASSLVSAAGTDTQYF. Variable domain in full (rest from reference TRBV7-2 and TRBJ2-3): GAGVSQSPSNKVTEKGKDVELRCDPISGHTALYWYRQSLGQGLEFLIYFQGNSAPDKSGLPSDRFSAERTGGSVSTLTIQRTQQEDSAVYLCASSLVSAAGTDTQYFGPGTRLTVL.

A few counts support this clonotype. The DNA of the CDR3 is TGCAGCGTTACAGGGGGCGGGGAAGAGACCCAGTACTTC. This codes for CSVTGGGEETQYF. The chain has TRBV29-1 and TRBJ2-5, with 9 bases matching TRBD1. The CDR3 runs 13 residues. After removal of 5 bases from V and 3 bases from J, the junction contained 4 bases not matched to a gene. Germline assignment: CDR1 SQVTM and CDR2 ANQGSEA.

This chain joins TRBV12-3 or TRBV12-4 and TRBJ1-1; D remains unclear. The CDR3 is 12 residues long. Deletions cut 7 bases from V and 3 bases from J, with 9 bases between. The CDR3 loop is CASTLSDTEAFF. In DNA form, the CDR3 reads TGTGCCAGCACTCTCTCGGACACTGAAGCTTTCTTT.

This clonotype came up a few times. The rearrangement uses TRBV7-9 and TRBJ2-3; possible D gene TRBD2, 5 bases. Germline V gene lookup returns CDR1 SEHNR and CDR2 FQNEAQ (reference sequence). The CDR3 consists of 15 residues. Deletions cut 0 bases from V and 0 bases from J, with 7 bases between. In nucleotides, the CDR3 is TGTGCCAGCAGCTTAGCCAGCGGTAGCACAGATACGCAGTATTTT. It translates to CASSLASGSTDTQYF.

The CDR3 coding sequence is TGTGCCAGCAGCTTAGCGCAAGCGGGCACCGGGGAGCTGTTTTTT. As protein: CASSLAQAGTGELFF. The V and J genes are TRBV7-6 and TRBJ2-2; D is possibly TRBD2 (6 bases). The V gene lost 0 bases and the J gene lost 4 bases, with 9 bases spanning the gap. Germline V gene data show CDR1 as SGHVS and CDR2 as FNYEAQ. The CDR3 has 15 amino acids.

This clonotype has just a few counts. CDR3 DNA sequence: TGCGCCAGCAGAGGGGACAGTAGCTCTGGGGCCAACGTCCTGACTTTC. Protein product: CASRGDSSSGANVLTF. The genes are TRBV4-1 and TRBJ2-6; 7 bases fit TRBD1. The germline V gene encodes CDR1 MGHRA and CDR2 YSYEKL. The length of the CDR3 is 16 residues. Trimming cost V 6 bases and J 0 bases; bases outside gene matches: 5.

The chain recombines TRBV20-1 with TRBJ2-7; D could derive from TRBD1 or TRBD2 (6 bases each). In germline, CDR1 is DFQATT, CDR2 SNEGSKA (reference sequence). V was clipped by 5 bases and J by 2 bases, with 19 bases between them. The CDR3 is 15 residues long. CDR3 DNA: TGCAGTGCTGAGGGGGGACCGACAGGTCCCTACGAGCAGTACTTC. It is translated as CSAEGGPTGPYEQYF.

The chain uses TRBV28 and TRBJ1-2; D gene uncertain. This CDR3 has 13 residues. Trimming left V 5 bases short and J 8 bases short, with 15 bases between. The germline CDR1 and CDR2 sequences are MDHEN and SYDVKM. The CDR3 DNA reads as TGTGCCAGCAGTACTGGGCGCCCCTGGGGCTACACCTTC. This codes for CASSTGRPWGYTF.

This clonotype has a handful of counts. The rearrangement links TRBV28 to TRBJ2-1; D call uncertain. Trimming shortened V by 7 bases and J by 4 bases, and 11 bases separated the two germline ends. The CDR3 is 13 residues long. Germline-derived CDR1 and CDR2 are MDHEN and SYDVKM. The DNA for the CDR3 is TGTGCCAGCACCCCCCCTCGATACAATGAGCAGTTCTTC. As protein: CASTPPRYNEQFF.

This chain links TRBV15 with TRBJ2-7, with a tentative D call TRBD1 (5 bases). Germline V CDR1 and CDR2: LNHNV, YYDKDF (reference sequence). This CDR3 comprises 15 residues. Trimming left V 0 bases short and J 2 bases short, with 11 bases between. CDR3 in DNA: TGTGCCACCAGCAGAGATCGGGCAGGGACCTACGAGCAGTACTTC. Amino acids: CATSRDRAGTYEQYF.

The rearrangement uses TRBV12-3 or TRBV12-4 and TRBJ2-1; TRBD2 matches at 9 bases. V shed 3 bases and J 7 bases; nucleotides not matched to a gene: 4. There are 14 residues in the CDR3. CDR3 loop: CASSFAGGPNEQFF. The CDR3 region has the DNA TGTGCCAGCAGTTTTGCGGGGGGGCCAAATGAGCAGTTCTTC.

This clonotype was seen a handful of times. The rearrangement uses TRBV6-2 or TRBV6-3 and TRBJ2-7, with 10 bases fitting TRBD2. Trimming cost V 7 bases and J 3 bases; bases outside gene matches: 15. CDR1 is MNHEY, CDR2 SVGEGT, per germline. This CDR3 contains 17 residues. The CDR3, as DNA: TGTGCCAGCAAGTTTGAGAGCGGGAGGGGAAGAGGCTACGAGCAGTACTTC. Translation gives CASKFESGRGRGYEQYF.

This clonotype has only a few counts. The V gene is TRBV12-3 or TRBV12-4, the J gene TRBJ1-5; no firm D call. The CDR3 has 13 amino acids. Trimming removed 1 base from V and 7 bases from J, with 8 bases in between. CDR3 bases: TGTGCCAGCAGTTTAGTTCTGGGGCAGCCCCAGCATTTT. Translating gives CASSLVLGQPQHF.

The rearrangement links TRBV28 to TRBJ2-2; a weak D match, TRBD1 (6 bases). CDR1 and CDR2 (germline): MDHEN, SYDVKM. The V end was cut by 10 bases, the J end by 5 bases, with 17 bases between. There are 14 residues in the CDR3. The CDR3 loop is CATARGTRTGELFF. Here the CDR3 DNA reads TGTGCCACGGCGAGGGGGACACGGACCGGGGAGCTGTTTTTT.

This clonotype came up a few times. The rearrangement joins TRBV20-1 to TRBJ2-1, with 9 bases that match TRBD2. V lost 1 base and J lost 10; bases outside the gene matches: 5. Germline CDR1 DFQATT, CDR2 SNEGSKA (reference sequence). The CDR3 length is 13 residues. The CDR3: CSARVGTSPEQFF. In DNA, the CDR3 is TGCAGTGCTAGAGTCGGGACTAGCCCCGAGCAGTTCTTC.

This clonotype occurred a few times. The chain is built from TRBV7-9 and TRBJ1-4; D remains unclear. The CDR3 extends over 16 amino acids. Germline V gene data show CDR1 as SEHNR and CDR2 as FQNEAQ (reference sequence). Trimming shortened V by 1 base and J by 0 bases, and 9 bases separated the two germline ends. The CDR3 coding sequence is TGTGCCAGCAGCTTAGGGAGACTAACAACTAATGAAAAACTGTTTTTT. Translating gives CASSLGRLTTNEKLFF.

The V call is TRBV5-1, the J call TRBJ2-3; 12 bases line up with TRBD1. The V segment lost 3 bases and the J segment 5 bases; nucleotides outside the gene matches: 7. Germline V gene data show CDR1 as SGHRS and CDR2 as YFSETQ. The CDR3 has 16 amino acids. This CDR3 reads CASSSGTGGAGDTQYF. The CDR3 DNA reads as TGCGCCAGCAGCTCGGGGACAGGGGGCGCGGGAGATACGCAGTATTTT.